These T cell receptor beta chains were read from a single sample in a study of T cell responses to AZD1222 COVID-19 vaccine. Here immunoSEQ multiplex PCR was the method, and the copy in TCRdb shows in-frame clones only, minus some. The sample has about 140,000 clones; about 91% are singletons. The sequences come from peripheral blood, collected 28 days after the second AZD1222 dose. The receptors stem from an adult who received the AZD1222 COVID-19 vaccine. Each CDR3 is given without its conserved first and last residue.

>TRBV19|TRBJ1-3
ASTTGASGNTIY
>TRBV6-1|TRBJ1-5
ASSELDRAQPQH
>TRBV2|TRBJ1-2
ATPPQGGTGGYT
>TRBV29-1|TRBJ2-1
SALTLAGGGFYEQF
>TRBV7-3|TRBJ1-2
ASSLTLKDGYT
>TRBV7-2|TRBJ1-6
ASSLTVIGSPLH
>TRBV9|TRBJ2-2
ASSVAAANTGELF
>TRBV2|TRBJ2-2
ASRPGHYTGELF
>TRBV28|TRBJ1-2
ASSQSAGGYYGYT
>TRBV9|TRBJ2-1
ASSLPVGGKAPYNEQF
>TRBV27|TRBJ2-7
ARRRGSYEQY
>TRBV18|TRBJ1-2
ASSPLDRSTNYGYT
>TRBV12-3/TRBV12-4|TRBJ1-1
ASSFGDSTEAF